The present TCR beta chain was sequenced within a study of cytomegalovirus exposure and HLA in healthy donors. Broader study findings: The likely explanation for a cluster of highly shared sequence variants was sequencing artifact.

The CDR3 is 19 residues long. Trimming removed 5 bases from V and 1 base from J, with 26 bases in between. The germline CDR1 and CDR2 sequences are SEHNR and FQNEAQ (reference sequence). The PCR ran on 60 Vbeta and 13 Jbeta primers. Data came from immunoSEQ multiplex PCR; TCRdb stores just in-frame clones and leaves some out. Of approximately 89,000 clones detected, 75% to 90% appear once; the ten largest clones hold 6% to 7.5%. Details on this clone: As yet, its antigen is unknown.

This TCR was sampled from a man aged 40-49 years in good health and CMV-seropositive. Sample: PBMCs. The V call is TRBV7-9, the J call TRBJ1-2, with D hard to call. The CDR3 sequence is CASSQPKPDSSLFNYGYTF. For the CDR3, the DNA is TGTGCCAGCAGCCAACCAAAACCGGACTCCTCTCTCTTTAACTATGGCTACACCTTC.